This TCR beta chain appears in the sequencing data of a study of blood T cells in healthy people across ages. Sample-barcoded 5' priming and a J-beta primer mix drove a second PCR of about 6 to 11 cycles. From the 5' RACE reads, TCRdb called clonotypes with MiXCR, one entry per CDR3 protein. The table shows 1.8 million or so distinct CDR3 sequences, with around 40% occurring only once. The length of the CDR3 is 15 residues. Trimming cost V 0 bases and J 6 bases; bases outside gene matches: 4. CDR1 SGHDT and CDR2 YYEEEE come from the germline V gene. This clonotype showed up just a few times. The receptor was derived from a human donor in good health. The chain couples TRBV5-6 to TRBJ2-5; 11 nucleotides line up with TRBD2. Sequencing was performed on blood. CDR3 loop: CASSLGTSGWQTQYF. CDR3 coding DNA: TGTGCCAGCAGCTTGGGGACTAGCGGGTGGCAGACCCAGTACTTC.